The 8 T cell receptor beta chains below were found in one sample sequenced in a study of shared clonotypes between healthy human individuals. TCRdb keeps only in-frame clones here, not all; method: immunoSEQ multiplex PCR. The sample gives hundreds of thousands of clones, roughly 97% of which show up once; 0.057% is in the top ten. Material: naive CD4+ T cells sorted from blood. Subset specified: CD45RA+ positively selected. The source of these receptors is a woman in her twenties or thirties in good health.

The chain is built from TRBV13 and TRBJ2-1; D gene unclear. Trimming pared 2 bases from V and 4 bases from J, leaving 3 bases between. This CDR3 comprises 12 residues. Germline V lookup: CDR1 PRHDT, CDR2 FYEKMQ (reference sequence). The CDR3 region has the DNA TGTGCCAGCAGCTTATTGTACAATGAGCAGTTCTTC. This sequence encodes CASSLLYNEQFF. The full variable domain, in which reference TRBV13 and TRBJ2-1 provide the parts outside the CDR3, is AAGVIQSPRHLIKEKRETATLKCYPIPRHDTVYWYQQGPGQDPQFLISFYEKMQSDKGSIPDRFSAQQFSDYHSELNMSSLELGDSALYFCASSLLYNEQFFGPGTRLTVL.

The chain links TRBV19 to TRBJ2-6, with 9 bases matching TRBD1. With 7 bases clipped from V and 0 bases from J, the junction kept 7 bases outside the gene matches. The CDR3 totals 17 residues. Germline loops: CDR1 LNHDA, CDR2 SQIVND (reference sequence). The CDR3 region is CASTTTGGPSGANVLTF. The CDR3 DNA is TGTGCCAGTACCACTACAGGGGGCCCCTCTGGGGCCAACGTCCTGACTTTC.

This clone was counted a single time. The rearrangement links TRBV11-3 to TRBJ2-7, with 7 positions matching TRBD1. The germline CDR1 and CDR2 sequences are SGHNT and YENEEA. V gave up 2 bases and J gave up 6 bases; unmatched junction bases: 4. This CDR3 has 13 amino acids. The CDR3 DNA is TGTGCCAGCAGCTTACGACAGGGCCGCGAGCAGTACTTC. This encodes CASSLRQGREQYF.

CDR3 protein: CASSSGDATNEKLFF. The CDR3 DNA is TGTGCCAGCAGCTCAGGGGACGCAACTAATGAAAAACTGTTTTTT. The chain recombines TRBV7-9 with TRBJ1-4; D perhaps matches TRBD1 (6 bases). CDR1 and CDR2 from the germline V gene are SEHNR and FQNEAQ (reference sequence). There are 15 residues in the CDR3. V dropped 4 bases and J dropped 0 bases, with 9 bases sitting between them.

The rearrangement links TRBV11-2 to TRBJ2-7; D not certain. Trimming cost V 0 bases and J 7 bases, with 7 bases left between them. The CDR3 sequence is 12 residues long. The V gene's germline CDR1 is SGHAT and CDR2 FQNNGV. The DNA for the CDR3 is TGTGCCAGCAGCTTAGATCCGAGGGAGCAGTACTTC. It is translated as CASSLDPREQYF.

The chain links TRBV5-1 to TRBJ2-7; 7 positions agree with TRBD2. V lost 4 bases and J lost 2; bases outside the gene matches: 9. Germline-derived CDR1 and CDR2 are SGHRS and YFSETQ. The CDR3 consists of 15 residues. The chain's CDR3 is CASSPAGTTTYEQYF. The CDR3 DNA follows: TGCGCCAGCAGCCCGGCCGGGACTACCACCTACGAGCAGTACTTC. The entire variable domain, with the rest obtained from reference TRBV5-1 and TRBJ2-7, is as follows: KAGVTQTPRYLIKTRGQQVTLSCSPISGHRSVSWYQQTPGQGLQFLFEYFSETQRNKGNFPGRFSGRQFSNSRSEMNVSTLELGDSALYLCASSPAGTTTYEQYFGPGTRLTVT.

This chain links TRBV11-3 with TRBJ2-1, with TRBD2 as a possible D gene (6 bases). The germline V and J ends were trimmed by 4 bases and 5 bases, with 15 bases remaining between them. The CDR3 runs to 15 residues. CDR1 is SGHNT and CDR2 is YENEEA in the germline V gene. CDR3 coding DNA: TGTGCCAGCAGCTCTCGGGGGAGGACTAACAATGAGCAGTTCTTC. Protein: CASSSRGRTNNEQFF.

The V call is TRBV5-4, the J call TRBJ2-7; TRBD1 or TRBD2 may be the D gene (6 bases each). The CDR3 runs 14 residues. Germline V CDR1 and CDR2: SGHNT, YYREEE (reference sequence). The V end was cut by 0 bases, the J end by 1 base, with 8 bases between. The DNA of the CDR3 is TGTGCCAGCAGCTTGGAGGGGGGTTCCTACGAGCAGTACTTC. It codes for CASSLEGGSYEQYF.